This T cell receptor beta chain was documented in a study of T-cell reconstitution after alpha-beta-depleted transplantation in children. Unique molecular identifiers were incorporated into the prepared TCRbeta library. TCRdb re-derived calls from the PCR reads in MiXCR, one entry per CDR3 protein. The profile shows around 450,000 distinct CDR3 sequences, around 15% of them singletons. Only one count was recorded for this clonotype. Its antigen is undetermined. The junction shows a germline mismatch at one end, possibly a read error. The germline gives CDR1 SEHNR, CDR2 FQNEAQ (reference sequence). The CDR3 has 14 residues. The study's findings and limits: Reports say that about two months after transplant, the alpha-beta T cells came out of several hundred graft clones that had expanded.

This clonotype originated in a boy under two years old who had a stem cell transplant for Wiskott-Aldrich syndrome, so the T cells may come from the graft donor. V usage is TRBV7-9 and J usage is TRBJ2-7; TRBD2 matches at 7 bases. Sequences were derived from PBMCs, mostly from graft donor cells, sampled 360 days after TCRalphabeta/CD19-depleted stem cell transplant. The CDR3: CASSVAGRWNEQYF. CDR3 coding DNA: TGTGCCAGCAGCGTAGCGGGTAGGTGGAACGAGCAGTACTTC.